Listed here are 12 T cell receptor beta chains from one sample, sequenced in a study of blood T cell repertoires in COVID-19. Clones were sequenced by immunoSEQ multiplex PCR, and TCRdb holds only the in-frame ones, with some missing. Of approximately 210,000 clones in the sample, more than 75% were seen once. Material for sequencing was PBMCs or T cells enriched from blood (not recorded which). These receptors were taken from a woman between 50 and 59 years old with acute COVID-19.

Here the CDR3 reads CASSPYTGELFF. In DNA, the CDR3 is TGTGCCAGCTCACCCTATACCGGGGAGCTGTTTTTT. V is TRBV18 and J is TRBJ2-2, with D unresolved. Germline CDR1 is KGHSH and CDR2 is LQKENI. Trimming cost V 3 bases and J 5 bases, with 4 bases left between them. The CDR3 sequence is 12 residues long.

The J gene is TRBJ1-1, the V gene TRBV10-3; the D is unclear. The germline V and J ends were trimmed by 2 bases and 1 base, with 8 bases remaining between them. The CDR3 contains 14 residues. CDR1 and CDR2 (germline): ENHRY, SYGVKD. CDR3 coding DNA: TGTGCCATCAGTGAGATTTCAGGGAACACTGAAGCTTTCTTT. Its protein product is CAISEISGNTEAFF.

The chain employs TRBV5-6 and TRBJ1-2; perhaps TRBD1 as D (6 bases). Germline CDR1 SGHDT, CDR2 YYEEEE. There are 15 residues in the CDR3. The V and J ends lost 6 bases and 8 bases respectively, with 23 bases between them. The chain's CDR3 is CASTYQGPGAGGYTF. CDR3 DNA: TGTGCCAGCACATATCAGGGGCCAGGGGCCGGGGGCTACACCTTC.

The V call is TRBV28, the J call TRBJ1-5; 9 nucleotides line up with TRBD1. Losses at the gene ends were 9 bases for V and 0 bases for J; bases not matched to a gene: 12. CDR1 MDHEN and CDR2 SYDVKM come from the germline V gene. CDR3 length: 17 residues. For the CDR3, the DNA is TGTGCCAGACGGACACAGGGGGCCGCAGATAGCAATCAGCCCCAGCATTTT. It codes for CARRTQGAADSNQPQHF.

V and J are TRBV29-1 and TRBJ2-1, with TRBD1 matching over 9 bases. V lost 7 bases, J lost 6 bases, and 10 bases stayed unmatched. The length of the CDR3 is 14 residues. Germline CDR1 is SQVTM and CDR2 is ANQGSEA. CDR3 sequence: CSAGTGSVRNEQFF. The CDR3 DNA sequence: TGCAGCGCAGGGACAGGGTCGGTTCGCAATGAGCAGTTCTTC.

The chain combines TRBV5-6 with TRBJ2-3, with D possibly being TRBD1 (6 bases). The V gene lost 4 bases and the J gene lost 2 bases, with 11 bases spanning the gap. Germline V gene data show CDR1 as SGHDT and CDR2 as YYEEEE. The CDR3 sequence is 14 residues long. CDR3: CASSIQGFTDTQYF. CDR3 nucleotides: TGTGCCAGCAGCATCCAGGGGTTCACAGATACGCAGTATTTT.

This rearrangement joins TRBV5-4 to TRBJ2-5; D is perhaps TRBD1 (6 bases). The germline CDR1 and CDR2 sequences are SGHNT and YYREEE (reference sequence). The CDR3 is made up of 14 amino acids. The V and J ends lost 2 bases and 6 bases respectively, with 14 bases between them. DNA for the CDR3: TGTGCCAGCAGCTTCCCTACAGGGCTGAAGACCCAGTACTTC. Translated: CASSFPTGLKTQYF.

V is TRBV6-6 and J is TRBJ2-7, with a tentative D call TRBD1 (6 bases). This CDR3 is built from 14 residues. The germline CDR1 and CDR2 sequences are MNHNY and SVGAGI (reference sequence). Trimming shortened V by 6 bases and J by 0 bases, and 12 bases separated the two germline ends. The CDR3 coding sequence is TGTGCCAGCAGCCCCGGACAGTTCTCCTACGAGCAGTACGTC. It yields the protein CASSPGQFSYEQYV.

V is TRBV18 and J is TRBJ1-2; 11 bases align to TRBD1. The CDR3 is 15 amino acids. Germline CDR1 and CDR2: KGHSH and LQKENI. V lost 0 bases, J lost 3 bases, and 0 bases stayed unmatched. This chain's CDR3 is CASSPPGQGDYGYTF. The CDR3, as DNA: TGTGCCAGCTCACCACCGGGACAGGGGGACTATGGCTACACCTTC.

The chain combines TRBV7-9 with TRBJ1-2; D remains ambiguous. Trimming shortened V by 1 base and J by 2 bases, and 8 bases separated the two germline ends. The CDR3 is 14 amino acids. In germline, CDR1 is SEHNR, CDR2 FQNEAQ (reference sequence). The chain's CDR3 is CASSLVEPNYGYTF. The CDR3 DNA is TGTGCCAGCAGCTTAGTCGAGCCCAACTATGGCTACACCTTC.

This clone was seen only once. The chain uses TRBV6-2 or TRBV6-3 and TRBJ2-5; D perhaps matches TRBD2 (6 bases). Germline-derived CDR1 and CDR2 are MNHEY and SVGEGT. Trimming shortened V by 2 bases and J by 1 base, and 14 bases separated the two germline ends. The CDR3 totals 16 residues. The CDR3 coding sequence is TGTGCCAGCAGTTACGAGGCAGGGACTCGCCAAGAGACCCAGTACTTC. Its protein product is CASSYEAGTRQETQYF.

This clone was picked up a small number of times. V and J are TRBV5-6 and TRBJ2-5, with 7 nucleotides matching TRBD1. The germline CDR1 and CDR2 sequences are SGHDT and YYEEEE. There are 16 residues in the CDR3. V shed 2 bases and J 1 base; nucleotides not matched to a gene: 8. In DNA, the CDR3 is TGTGCCAGCAGCTTTTTTACAAAGGGGGCCCAAGAGACCCAGTACTTC. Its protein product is CASSFFTKGAQETQYF.